Described below is a single TCR beta chain sequence and its context. As yet, its antigen is unknown. The entry originates in a study of cytomegalovirus exposure and HLA in healthy donors. V lost 10 bases, J lost 5 bases, and 9 bases stayed unmatched. CDR1 is SGHVS and CDR2 is FQNEAQ in the germline V gene. The CDR3 has 13 amino acids. General study points: CMV serostatus was the sole immune exposure information available. Per a later analysis, 15,000 to 20,000 TCR beta sequences showed association with HLA alleles at 0.05 false discovery rate. The classifier, whose performance was assessed in both the original and validation cohorts, reportedly diagnosed cytomegalovirus status with high specificity and sensitivity.

13 Jbeta primers and 60 Vbeta primers were used for the PCR. Data came from immunoSEQ multiplex PCR; TCRdb stores just in-frame clones and leaves some out. In the table there are 200,000 to 250,000 clones, 70% of which are singletons. This receptor was identified in a man aged 40-50 years in good health and CMV-seropositive. The rearrangement uses TRBV7-8 and TRBJ2-5, with 8 nucleotides matching TRBD2. Sequenced material: PBMCs. The CDR3 is CATLPLAGETQYF. In DNA form, the CDR3 reads TGTGCCACCTTGCCTCTAGCGGGTGAGACCCAGTACTTC.